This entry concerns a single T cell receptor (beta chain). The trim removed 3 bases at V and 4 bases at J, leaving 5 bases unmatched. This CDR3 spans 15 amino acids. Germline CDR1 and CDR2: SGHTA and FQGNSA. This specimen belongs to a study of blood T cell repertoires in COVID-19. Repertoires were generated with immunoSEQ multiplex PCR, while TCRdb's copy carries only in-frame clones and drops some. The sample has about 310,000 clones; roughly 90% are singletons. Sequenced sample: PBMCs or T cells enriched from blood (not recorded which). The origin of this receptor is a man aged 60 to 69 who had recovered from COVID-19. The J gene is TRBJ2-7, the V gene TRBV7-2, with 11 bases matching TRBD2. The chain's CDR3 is CASSFTSGSPYEQYF. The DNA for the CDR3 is TGTGCCAGCAGCTTCACTAGCGGGAGTCCGTACGAGCAGTACTTC. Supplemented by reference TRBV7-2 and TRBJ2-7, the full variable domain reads GAGVSQSPSNKVTEKGKDVELRCDPISGHTALYWYRQSLGQGLEFLIYFQGNSAPDKSGLPSDRFSAERTGGSVSTLTIQRTQQEDSAVYLCASSFTSGSPYEQYFGPGTRLTVT.